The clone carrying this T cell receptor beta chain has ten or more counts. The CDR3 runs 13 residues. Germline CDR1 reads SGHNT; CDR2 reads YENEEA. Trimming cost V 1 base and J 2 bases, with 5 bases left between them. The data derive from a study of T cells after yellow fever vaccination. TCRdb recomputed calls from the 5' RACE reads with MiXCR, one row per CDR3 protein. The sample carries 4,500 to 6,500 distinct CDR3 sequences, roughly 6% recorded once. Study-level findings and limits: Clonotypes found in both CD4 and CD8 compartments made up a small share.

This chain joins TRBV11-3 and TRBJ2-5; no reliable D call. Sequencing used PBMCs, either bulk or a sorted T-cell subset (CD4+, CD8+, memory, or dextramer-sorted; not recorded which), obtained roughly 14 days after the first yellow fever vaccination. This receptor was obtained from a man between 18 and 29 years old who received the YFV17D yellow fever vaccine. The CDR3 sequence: CASSLADQETQYF. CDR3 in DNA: TGTGCCAGCAGCTTAGCCGATCAAGAGACCCAGTACTTC.